This T cell receptor (beta chain) emerged from a study of blood T cell repertoires in COVID-19 (TCRdb year 2020). Study-level background: Samples from collaborators originated in the United States, Italy and Spain and spanned both the acute and convalescent phases of COVID-19. The prospective study material was composed of cDNA or gDNA derived from T cells, B-cell-depleted T cells, or PBMCs. Deeply sampled blood TCRbeta repertoires from subjects exposed to, actively infected with, or recovered from COVID-19 were included in the dataset. The repertoires were released in a freely available public database meant as a resource for research on the immune response to SARS-CoV-2. Samples came from the ongoing ImmuneRACE study (first 160 participants) plus 1,254 subjects from 6 global collaborators. Sample metadata almost always included a de-identified subject ID, COVID-19 status, age in years and sex. HLA class I and class II types, where available, came from metadata supplied by the sample provider rather than from assay-based typing. Results the study describes overall, beyond this receptor: Clinical and demographic metadata were provided uncurated, with the amount varying by source and participant.

The collaborating institutions used their own protocols to collect whole blood in K2EDTA tubes. For TCRbeta analysis, collaborators shipped samples in one of three forms: frozen whole blood, isolated PBMCs, or DNA extracted from either of those sample types. There are 18 amino acids in the CDR3, from cysteine to phenylalanine inclusive. Only CDR3 DNA is held: 54 bases, read in frame from base 1. Sequences LGHDT (CDR1) and YNNKEL (CDR2) are obtained from the germline V gene (reference sequence). At the junction V is shortened by 1 base and J by 0 bases, with 13 bases in between. The immunoSEQ Assay, a bias-controlled multiplex PCR, was used to amplify TCRbeta CDR3 regions from genomic DNA. As for how the authors treated the data: Nucleated cell counts per sample were estimated from amplification of reference gene primers within the assay. To quantify the absolute abundance of each unique TCRbeta CDR3 rearrangement, sequence reads were collapsed and filtered. For each sample, productive Simpson clonality was calculated as the square root of Simpson's diversity index over productive rearrangements. What TCRdb holds here is the immuneACCESS table cut down to in-frame rearrangements. Part of the clones is not present; checked against another copy, under half of the missing clones reflect an unresolved V gene, and the others are unexplained. The DNA was the basis for D and trimming; V, J and clone size are from that table. This sample lists hundreds of thousands of clones; 88% were detected once. The ten largest clones add up to 1.3% to 1.5% of the sample.

About this clone: The antigen it binds to is not known. Per-base qualities were not stored, and no clone one base away is much larger.

The TCR originated in a man of 80 years or more with acute or convalescent COVID-19. This chain is built from TRBV3-1 (or the pseudogene TRBV3-2) and TRBJ2-6; matching of 6 bases hints at TRBD2 as the D gene. The source material was peripheral blood. Here the CDR3 is given as CASSQAELANSGANVLTF. Here is the DNA: TGTGCCAGCAGCCAAGCGGAACTAGCCAACTCTGGGGCCAACGTCCTGACTTTC.